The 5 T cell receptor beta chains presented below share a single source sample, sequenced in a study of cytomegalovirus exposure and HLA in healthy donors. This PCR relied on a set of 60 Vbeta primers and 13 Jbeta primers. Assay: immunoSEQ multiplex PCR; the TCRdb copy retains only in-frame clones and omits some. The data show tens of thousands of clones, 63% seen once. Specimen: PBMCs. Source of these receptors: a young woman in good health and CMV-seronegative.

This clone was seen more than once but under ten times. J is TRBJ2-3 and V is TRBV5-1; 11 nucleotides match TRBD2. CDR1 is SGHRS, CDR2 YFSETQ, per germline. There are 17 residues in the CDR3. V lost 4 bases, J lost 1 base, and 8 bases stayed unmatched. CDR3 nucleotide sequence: TGCGCCAGCAGCCCCCTAACTAGCGGGAGACGCACAGATACGCAGTATTTT. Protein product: CASSPLTSGRRTDTQYF.

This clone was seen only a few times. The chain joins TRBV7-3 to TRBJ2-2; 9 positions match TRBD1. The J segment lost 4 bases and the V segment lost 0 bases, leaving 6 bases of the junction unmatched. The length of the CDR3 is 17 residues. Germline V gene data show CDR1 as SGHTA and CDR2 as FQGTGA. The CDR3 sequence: CASSLTRDRVVTGELFF. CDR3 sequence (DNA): TGTGCCAGCAGCTTAACCCGGGACAGGGTTGTCACCGGGGAGCTGTTTTTT.

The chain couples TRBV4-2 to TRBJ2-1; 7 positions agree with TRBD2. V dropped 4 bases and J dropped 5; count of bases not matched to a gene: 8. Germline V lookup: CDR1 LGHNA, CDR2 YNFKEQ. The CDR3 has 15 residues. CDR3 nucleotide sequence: TGTGCCAGCAGCCCTGGGAGACTAGCAAACAATGAGCAGTTCTTC. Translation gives CASSPGRLANNEQFF.

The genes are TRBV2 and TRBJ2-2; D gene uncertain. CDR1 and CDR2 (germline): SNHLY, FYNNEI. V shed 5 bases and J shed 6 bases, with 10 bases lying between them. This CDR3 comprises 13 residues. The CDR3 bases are TGTGCCAGCAGTTGGAGCACCGCCGGGGAGCTGTTTTTT. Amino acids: CASSWSTAGELFF.

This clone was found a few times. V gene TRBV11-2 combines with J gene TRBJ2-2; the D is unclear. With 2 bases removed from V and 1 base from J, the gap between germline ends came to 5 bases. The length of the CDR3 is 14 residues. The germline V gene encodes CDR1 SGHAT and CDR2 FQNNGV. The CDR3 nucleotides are TGTGCCAGCAGCTTACGACAGAACACCGGGGAGCTGTTTTTT. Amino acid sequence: CASSLRQNTGELFF.